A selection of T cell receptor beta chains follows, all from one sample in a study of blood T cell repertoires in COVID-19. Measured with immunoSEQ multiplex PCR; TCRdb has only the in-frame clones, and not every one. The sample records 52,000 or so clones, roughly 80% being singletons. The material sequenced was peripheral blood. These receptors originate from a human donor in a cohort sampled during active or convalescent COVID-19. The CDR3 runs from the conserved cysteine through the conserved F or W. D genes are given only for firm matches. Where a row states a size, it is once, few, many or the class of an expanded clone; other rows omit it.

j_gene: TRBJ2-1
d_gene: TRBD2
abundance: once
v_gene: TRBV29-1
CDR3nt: TGCAGCGTTGAACGTAGCGGGGGGCGAGGTGAGCAGTTCTTC
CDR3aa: CSVERSGGRGEQFF

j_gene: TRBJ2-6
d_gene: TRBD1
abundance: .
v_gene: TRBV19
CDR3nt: TGTGCCAGTAGTATTGGCAGGGGGTACGCTGGGGCCAACGTCCTGACTTTC
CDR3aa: CASSIGRGYAGANVLTF

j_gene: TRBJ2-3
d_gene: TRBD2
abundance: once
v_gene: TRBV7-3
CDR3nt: TGTGCCAGCAGCTCCAGCGGGGGCGGACTTGGTACGCAGTATTTT
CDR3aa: CASSSSGGGLGTQYF

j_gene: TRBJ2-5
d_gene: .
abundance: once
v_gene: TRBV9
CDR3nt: TGTGCCAGCAGCCTCTTTTGGGGCAGAGAAGAGACCCAGTACTTC
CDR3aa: CASSLFWGREETQYF

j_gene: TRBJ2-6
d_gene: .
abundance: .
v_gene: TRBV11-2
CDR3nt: TGTGCCAGCAGCTCCCAACAGTCTGGGGCCAACGTCCTGACTTTC
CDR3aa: CASSSQQSGANVLTF

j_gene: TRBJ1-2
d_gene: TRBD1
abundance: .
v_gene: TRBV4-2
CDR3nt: TGTGCCAGCAGCCAGGGACAGGGTGGCGGCTACACCTTC
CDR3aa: CASSQGQGGGYTF

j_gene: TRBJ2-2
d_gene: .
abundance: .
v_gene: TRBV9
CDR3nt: TGTGCCAGCAGCGTAGTGAGAGGGATAACCGGGGAGCTGTTTTTT
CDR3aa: CASSVVRGITGELFF

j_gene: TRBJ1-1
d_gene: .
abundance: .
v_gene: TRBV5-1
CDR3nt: TGCGCCAGCAGCTTGGATCGGGGGGCGGTGGGCACTGAAGCTTTCTTT
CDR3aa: CASSLDRGAVGTEAFF

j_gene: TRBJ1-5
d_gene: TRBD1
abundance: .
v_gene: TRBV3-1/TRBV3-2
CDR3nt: TGTGCCAGCAGCCCGCGGCTAGGGACAGTCGACCCATCTTGTCGGCCCCAGCATTTT
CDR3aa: CASSPRLGTVDPSCRPQHF

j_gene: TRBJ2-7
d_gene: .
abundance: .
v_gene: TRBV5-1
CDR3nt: TGCGCCAGCAGCTCCCGGAGGGGACCAACCTACGAGCAGTACTTC
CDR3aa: CASSSRRGPTYEQYF

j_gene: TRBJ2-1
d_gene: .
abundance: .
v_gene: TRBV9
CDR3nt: TGTGCCAGCAGCGTAATGGTTCACAGTGGGGGGTACAATGAGCAGTTCTTC
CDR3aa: CASSVMVHSGGYNEQFF

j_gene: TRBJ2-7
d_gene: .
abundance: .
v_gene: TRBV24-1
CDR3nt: TGTGCCACCAGTGATGCGCATGGTTCATCGGAGCAGTACTTC
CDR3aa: CATSDAHGSSEQYF

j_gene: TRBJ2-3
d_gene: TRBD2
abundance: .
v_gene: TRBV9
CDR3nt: TGTGCCAGCAGCTCCGGGGGGGGATCCACAGATACGCAGTATTTT
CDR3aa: CASSSGGGSTDTQYF

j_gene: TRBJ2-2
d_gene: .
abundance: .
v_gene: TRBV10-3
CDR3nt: TGTGCCGCCTCGCCCACAGGGAACACCGGGGAGCTGTTTTTT
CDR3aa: CAASPTGNTGELFF

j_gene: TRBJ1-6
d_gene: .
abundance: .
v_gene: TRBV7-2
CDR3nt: TGTGCCAGCAGCCCCCGACAGGTGGGAAATTCACCCCTCCACTTT
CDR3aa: CASSPRQVGNSPLHF

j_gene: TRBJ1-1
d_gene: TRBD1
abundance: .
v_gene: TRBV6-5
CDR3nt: TGTGCCAGCCAGGGGGACACTGAAGCTTTCTTT
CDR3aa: CASQGDTEAFF

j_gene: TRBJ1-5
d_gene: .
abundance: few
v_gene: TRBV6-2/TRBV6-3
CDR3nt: TGTGCCAGCAGACCTCAAGTTTCAACGGGGCCCCAGCATTTT
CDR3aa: CASRPQVSTGPQHF

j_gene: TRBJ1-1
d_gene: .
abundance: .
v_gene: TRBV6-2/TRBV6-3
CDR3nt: TGTGCCAGCAGTCATGGGGGCCCCGGGGTAGCTTTCTTT
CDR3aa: CASSHGGPGVAFF

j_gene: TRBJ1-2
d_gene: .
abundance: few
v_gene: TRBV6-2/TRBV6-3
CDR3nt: TGTGCCAGCAGACCTACAGAGACCTATGGCTACACCTTC
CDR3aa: CASRPTETYGYTF

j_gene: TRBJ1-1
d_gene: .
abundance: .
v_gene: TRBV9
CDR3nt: TGTGCCAGCAGCTCAGGGGCTAGACAGCCAGAAGCTTTCTTT
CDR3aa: CASSSGARQPEAFF

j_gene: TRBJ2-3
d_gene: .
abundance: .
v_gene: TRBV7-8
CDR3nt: TGTGCCAGCAACCCTTTTACCGGGACAACTAGCACAGATACGCAGTATTTT
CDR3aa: CASNPFTGTTSTDTQYF

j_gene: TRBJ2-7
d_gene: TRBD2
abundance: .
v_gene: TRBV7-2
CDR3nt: TGTGCCAGCAGCCTCCGAGGACTAGAATACGACCAGTACTTC
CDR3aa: CASSLRGLEYDQYF

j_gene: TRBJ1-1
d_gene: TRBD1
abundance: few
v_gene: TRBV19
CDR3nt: TGTGCCAGTAGGGACAGGGGAGACACTGAAGCTTTCTTT
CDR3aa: CASRDRGDTEAFF

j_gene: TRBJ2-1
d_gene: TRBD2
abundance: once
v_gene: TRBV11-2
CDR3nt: TGTGCCAGCAGCTTAGGCGGCGGGGGGCCTTACAATGAGCAGTTCTTC
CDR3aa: CASSLGGGGPYNEQFF

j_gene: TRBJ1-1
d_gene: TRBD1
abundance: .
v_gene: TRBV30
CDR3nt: TGTGCCTGGACCCTTGACAGGGGCACTGAAGCTTTCTTT
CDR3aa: CAWTLDRGTEAFF

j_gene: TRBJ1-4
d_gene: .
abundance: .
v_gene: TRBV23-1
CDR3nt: TGCGCCAGCAAACCGGGGGGAGCTAATGAAAAACTGTTTTTT
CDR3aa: CASKPGGANEKLFF

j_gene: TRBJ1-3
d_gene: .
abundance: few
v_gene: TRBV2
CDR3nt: TGTGCCAGCAGTGTTGTAGGCAGGTCTAACTCTGGAAACACCATATATTTT
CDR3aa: CASSVVGRSNSGNTIYF

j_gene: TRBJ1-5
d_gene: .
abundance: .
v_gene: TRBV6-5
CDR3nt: TGTGCCACCAGTTGGGCGGGGGATAGCAATCAGCCCCAGCATTTT
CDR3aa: CATSWAGDSNQPQHF

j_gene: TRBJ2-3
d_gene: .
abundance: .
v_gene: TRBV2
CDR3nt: TGTGCCAGCAGTGAAGGTTTAGGGGCGGTAGATACGCAGTATTTT
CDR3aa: CASSEGLGAVDTQYF

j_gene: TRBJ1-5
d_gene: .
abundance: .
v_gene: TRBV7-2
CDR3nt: TGTGCCAGCAGCTACCCCGGGGATGGACGGCCCCAGCATTTT
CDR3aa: CASSYPGDGRPQHF

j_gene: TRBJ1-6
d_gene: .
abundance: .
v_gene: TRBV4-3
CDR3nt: TGCGCCAGCAGCCAAGATCGTTTCTCACCCCTCCACTTT
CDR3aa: CASSQDRFSPLHF

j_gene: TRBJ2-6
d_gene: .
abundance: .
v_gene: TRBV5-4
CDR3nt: TGTGCCAGCAGCTTAACAGGTTTCCCTGGGGCCAACGTCCTGACTTTC
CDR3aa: CASSLTGFPGANVLTF